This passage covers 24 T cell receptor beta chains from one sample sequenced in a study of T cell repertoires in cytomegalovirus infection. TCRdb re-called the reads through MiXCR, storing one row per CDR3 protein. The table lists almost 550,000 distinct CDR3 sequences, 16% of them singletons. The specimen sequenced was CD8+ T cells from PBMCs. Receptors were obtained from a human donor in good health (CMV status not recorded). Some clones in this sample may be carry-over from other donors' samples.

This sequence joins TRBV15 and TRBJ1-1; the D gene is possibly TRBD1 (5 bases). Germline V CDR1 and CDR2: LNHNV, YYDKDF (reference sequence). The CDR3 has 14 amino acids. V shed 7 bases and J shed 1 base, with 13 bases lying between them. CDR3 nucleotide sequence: TGTGCCACCAACGAGGGACTGACGAACACTGAAGCTTTCTTT. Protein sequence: CATNEGLTNTEAFF.

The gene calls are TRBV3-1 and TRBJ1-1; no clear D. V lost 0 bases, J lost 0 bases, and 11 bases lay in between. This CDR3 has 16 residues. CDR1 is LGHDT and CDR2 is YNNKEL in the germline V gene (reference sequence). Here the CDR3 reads CASSQDYEGLNTEAFF. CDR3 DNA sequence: TGTGCCAGCAGCCAAGATTATGAGGGTCTGAACACTGAAGCTTTCTTT.

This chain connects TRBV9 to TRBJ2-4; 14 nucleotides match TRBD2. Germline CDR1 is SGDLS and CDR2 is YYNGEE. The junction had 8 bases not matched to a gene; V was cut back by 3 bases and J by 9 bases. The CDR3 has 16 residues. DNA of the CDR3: TGTGCCAGCAGCGCTGCGACTAGCGGGGGGGGAGGCATTCAGTACTTC. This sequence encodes CASSAATSGGGGIQYF. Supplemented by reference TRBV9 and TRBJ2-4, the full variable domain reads DSGVTQTPKHLITATGQRVTLRCSPRSGDLSVYWYQQSLDQGLQFLIQYYNGEERAKGNILERFSAQQFPDLHSELNLSSLELGDSALYFCASSAATSGGGGIQYFGAGTRLSVL.

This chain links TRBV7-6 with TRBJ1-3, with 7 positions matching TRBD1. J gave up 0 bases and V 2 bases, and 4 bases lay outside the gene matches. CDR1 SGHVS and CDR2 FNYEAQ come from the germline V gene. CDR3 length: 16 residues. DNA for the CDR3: TGTGCCAGCAGCTTAAACAGGGGATACTCTGGAAACACCATATATTTT. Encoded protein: CASSLNRGYSGNTIYF.

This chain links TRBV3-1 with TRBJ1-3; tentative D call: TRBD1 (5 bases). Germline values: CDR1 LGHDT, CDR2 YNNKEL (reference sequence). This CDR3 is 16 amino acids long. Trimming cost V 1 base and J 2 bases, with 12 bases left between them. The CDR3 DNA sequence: TGTGCCAGCAGCCAAGTTGAGGGGATCACTGGAAACACCATATATTTT. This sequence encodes CASSQVEGITGNTIYF.

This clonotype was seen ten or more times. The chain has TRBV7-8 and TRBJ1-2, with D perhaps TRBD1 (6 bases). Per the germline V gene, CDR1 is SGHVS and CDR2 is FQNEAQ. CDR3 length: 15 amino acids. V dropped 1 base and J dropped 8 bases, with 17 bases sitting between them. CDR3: CASSLEPLDSRGYTF. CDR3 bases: TGTGCCAGCAGCTTAGAGCCATTGGACAGTCGAGGCTACACCTTC.

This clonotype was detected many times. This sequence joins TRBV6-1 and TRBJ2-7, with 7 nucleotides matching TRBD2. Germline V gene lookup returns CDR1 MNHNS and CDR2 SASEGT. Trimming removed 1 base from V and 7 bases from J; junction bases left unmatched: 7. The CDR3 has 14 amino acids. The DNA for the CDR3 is TGTGCCAGCAGTGAAGGGGGGGGTAATGTAGAGCAGTACTTC. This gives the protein CASSEGGGNVEQYF.

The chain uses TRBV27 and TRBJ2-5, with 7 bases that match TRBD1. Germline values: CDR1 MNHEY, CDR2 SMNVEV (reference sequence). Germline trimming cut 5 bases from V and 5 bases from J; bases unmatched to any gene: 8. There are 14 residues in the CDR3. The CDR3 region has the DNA TGTGCCAGCAGTACCAACAGGGGCAGGGAGACCCAGTACTTC. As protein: CASSTNRGRETQYF.

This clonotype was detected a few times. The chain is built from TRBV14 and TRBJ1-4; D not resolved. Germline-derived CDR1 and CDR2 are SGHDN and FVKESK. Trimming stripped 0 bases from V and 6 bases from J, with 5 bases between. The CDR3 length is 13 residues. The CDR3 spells CASSQDGHEKLFF. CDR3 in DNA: TGTGCCAGCAGCCAAGATGGACATGAAAAACTGTTTTTT.

The DNA for the CDR3 is TGCGCCAGCAGCCCTTGGGGGGGGGGACAAGATACGCAGTATTTT. Translated, it gives CASSPWGGGQDTQYF. The rearrangement joins TRBV5-1 to TRBJ2-3; possibly TRBD2 for D (7 bases). The CDR3 has 15 residues. Germline CDR1 is SGHRS and CDR2 is YFSETQ. The V end lost 4 bases, the J end lost 5 bases, and 17 bases lay between the germline ends.

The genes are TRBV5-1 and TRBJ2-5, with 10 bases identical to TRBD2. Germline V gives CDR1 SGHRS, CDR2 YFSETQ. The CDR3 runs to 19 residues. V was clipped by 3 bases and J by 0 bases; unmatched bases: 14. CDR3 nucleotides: TGCGCCAGCAGCTCGAATCCTCTAGCGGGGGCCAAGTACCAAGAGACCCAGTACTTC. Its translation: CASSSNPLAGAKYQETQYF.

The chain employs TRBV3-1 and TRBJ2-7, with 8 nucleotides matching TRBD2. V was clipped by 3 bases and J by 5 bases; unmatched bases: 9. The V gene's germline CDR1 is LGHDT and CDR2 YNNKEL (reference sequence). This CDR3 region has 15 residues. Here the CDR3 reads CASSHRPGTRDEQYF. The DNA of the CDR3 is TGTGCCAGCAGCCACCGTCCCGGGACTAGGGACGAGCAGTACTTC.

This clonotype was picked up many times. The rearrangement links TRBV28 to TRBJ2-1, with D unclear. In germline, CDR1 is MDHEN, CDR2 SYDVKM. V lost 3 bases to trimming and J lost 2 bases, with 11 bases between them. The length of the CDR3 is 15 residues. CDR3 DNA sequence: TGTGCCAGCAGTTTCATTGAGGTCACCTACAATGAGCAGTTCTTC. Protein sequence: CASSFIEVTYNEQFF. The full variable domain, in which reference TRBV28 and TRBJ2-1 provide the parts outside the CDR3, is DVKVTQSSRYLVKRTGEKVFLECVQDMDHENMFWYRQDPGLGLRLIYFSYDVKMKEKGDIPEGYSVSREKKERFSLILESASTNQTSMYLCASSFIEVTYNEQFFGPGTRLTVL.

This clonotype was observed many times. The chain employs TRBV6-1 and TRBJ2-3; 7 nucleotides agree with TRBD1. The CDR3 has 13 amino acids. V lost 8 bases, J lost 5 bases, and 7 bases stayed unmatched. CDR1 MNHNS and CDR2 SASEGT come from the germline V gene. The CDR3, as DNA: TGTGCCAGCCACAGGGGTCGGGTAGATACGCAGTATTTT. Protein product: CASHRGRVDTQYF.

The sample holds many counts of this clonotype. CDR3 sequence: CASSSQGHYQPQHF. The CDR3 coding sequence is TGTGCCAGCAGTTCCCAGGGGCATTATCAGCCCCAGCATTTT. J is TRBJ1-5 and V is TRBV6-6; D possibly corresponds to TRBD1 (6 bases). Per the germline V gene, CDR1 is MNHNY and CDR2 is SVGAGI (reference sequence). V was clipped by 4 bases and J by 5 bases, with 12 bases between them. The CDR3 consists of 14 residues.

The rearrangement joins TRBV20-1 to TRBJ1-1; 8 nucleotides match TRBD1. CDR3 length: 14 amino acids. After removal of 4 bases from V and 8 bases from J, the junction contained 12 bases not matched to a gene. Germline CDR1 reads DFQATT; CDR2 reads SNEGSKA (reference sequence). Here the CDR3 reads CSAIQGASATEAFF. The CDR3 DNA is TGCAGTGCTATTCAGGGGGCGTCCGCCACAGAAGCTTTCTTT.

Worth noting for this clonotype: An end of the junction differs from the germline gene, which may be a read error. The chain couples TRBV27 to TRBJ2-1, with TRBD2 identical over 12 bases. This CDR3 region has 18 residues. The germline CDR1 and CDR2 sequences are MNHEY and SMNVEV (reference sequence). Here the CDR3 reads CASRTKASGRATYNEQLF. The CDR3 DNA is TGTGCCAGCAGAACCAAAGCTAGCGGGAGGGCCACTTACAATGAGCAGCTCTTC.

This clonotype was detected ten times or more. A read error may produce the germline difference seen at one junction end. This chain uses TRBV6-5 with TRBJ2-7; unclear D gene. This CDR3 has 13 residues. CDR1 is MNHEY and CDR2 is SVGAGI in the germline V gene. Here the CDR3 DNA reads TGTGCCAGCGGTTACCCCCAAGGGAACGAGCAGTACTTC. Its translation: CASGYPQGNEQYF.

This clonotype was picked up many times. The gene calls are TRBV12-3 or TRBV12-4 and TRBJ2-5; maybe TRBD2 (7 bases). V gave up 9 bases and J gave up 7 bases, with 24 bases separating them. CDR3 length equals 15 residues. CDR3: CASSPRGAGLGTQYF. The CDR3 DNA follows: TGTGCCAGTTCCCCCCGGGGGGCGGGGCTGGGGACCCAGTACTTC.

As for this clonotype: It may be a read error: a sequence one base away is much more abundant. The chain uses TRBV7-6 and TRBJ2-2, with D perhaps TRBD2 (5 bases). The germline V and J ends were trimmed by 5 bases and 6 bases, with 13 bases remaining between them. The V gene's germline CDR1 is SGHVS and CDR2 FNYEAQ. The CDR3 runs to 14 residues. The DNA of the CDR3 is TGTGCCAGCAGCCTTAGAGGGAAGTCCGGGGAGCTGTTTTTT. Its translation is CASSLRGKSGELFF.

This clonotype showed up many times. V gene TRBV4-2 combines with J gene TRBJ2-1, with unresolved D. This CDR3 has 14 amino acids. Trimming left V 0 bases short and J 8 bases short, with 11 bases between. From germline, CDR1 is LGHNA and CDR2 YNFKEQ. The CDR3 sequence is CASSQDPWVDEQFF. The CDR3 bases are TGTGCCAGCAGCCAAGATCCCTGGGTAGATGAGCAGTTCTTC.

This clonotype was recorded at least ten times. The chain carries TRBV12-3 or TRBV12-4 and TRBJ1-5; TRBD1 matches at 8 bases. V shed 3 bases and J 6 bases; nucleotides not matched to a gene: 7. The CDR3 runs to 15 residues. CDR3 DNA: TGTGCCAGCAGTTTGGACAGGGCTGTCGGTCAGCCCCAGCATTTT. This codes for CASSLDRAVGQPQHF.

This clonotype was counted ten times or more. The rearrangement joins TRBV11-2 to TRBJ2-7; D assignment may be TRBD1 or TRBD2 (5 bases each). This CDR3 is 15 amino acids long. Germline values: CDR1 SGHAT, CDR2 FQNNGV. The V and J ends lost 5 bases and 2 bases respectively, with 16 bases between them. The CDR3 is CASSAWDVNPYEQYF. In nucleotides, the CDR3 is TGTGCCAGCAGCGCCTGGGACGTAAATCCCTACGAGCAGTACTTC. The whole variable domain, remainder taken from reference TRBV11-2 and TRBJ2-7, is EAGVAQSPRYKIIEKRQSVAFWCNPISGHATLYWYQQILGQGPKLLIQFQNNGVVDDSQLPKDRFSAERLKGVDSTLKIQPAKLEDSAVYLCASSAWDVNPYEQYFGPGTRLTVT.

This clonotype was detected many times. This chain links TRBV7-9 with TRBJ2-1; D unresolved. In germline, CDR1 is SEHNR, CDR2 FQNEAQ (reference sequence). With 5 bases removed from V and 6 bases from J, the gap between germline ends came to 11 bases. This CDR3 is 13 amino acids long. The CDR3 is CASSPLVVNEQFF. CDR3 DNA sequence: TGTGCCAGCAGCCCGCTAGTAGTCAATGAGCAGTTCTTC.